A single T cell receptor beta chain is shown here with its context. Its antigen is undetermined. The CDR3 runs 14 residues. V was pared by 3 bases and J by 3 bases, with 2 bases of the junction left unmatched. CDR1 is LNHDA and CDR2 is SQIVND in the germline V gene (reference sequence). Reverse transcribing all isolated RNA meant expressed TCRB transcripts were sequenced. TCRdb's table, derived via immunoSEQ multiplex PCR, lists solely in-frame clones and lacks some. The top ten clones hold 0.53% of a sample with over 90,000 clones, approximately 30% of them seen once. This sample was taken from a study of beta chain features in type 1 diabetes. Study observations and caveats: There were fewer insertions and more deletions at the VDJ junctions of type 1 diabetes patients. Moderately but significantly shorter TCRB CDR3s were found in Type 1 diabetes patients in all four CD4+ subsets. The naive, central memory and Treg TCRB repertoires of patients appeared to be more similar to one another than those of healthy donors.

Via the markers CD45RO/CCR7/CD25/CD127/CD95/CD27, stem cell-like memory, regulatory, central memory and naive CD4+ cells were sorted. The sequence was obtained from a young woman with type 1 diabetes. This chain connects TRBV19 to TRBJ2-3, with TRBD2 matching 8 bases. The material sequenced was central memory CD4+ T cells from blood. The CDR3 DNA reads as TGTGCCAGTAGTATGAGCGGGAGTACAGATACGCAGTATTTT. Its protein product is CASSMSGSTDTQYF.